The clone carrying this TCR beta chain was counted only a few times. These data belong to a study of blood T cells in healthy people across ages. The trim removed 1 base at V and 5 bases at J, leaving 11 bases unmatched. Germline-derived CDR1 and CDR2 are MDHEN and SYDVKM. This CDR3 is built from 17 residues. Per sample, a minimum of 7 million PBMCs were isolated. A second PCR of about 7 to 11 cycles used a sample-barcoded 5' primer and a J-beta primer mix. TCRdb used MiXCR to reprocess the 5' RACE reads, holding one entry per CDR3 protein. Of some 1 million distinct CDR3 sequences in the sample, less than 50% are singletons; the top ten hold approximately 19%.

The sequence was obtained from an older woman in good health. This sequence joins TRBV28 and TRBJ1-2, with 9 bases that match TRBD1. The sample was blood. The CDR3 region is CASSLSPAGQGWYGYTF. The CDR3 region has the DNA TGTGCCAGCAGTTTATCCCCCGCGGGACAGGGTTGGTATGGCTACACCTTC.